One sample yielded the 28 T cell receptor beta chains listed below, sequenced in a study of lymphopenia after photon versus proton radiotherapy. Method: immunoSEQ multiplex PCR; TCRdb's copy keeps in-frame clones and lacks some. The sample lists 150,000 to 200,000 clones; less than 90% were seen once. The sample here was peripheral blood, taken from a patient treated with photon-based radiotherapy. The origin of the receptors is a man aged 45-60 years with gastric cancer.

This chain connects TRBV5-1 to TRBJ2-5, with TRBD2 matching over 12 bases. Per the germline V gene, CDR1 is SGHRS and CDR2 is YFSETQ. The V and J ends lost 0 bases and 5 bases, in that order; junction bases with no gene match: 8. The CDR3 loop spans 17 amino acids. The CDR3 DNA reads TGCGCCAGCAGCTTGGGGGCTAGCGGGAGGGATTTGGAGACCCAGTACTTC. Translating it yields CASSLGASGRDLETQYF.

The chain combines TRBV7-8 with TRBJ2-7; TRBD2 aligns across 15 bases. CDR3 length: 19 residues. Germline V gene data show CDR1 as SGHVS and CDR2 as FQNEAQ. Trimming at V came to 1 base and at J to 4 bases, leaving 11 bases not matched to a gene. In DNA, the CDR3 is TGTGCCAGCAGCTTAGTGGGTGGGACTAGCGGGAGGCCCCATTACGAGCAGTACTTC. Protein: CASSLVGGTSGRPHYEQYF. The full variable domain, rest sourced from reference TRBV7-8 and TRBJ2-7, is GAGVSQSPRYKVAKRGQDVALRCDPISGHVSLFWYQQALGQGPEFLTYFQNEAQLDKSGLPSDRFFAERPEGSVSTLKIQRTQQEDSAVYLCASSLVGGTSGRPHYEQYFGPGTRLTVT.

V gene TRBV4-1 combines with J gene TRBJ2-7; D not certain. V lost 1 base to trimming and J lost 6 bases, with 10 bases between them. The CDR3 loop spans 13 amino acids. Germline assignment: CDR1 MGHRA and CDR2 YSYEKL. CDR3 DNA: TGCGCCAGCAGCCAAGTGATAGGGTCCGAGCAGTACTTC. Protein: CASSQVIGSEQYF.

The V gene is TRBV27, the J gene TRBJ2-7, with 7 bases aligning to TRBD1. The CDR3 covers 14 residues. Germline V gene lookup returns CDR1 MNHEY and CDR2 SMNVEV (reference sequence). Trimming removed 6 bases from V and 4 bases from J; junction bases left unmatched: 9. The CDR3 nucleotides read TGTGCCAGCAGGTCCGACAGGGATAGGTACGAGCAGTACTTC. Amino acid sequence: CASRSDRDRYEQYF.

The chain is built from TRBV27 and TRBJ2-7; 10 bases are shared with TRBD1. The CDR3 loop spans 14 amino acids. Germline assignment: CDR1 MNHEY and CDR2 SMNVEV (reference sequence). Unmatched junction bases numbered 6, after V lost 7 bases and J lost 3 bases. The CDR3 region has the DNA TGTGCCAGCATCGGGACAGGGGAGCACTACGAGCAGTACTTC. It yields the protein CASIGTGEHYEQYF.

The chain uses TRBV6-4 and TRBJ1-2; TRBD1 aligns across 10 bases. The CDR3 covers 13 residues. Germline V lookup: CDR1 MRHNA, CDR2 SNTAGT. V was pared by 5 bases and J by 5 bases, with 2 bases of the junction left unmatched. CDR3 in DNA: TGTGCCAGCAGTCGGACAGGGGGTTATGGCTACACCTTC. This translates into CASSRTGGYGYTF.

The chain has TRBV7-9 and TRBJ1-4, with TRBD1 matching over 7 bases. CDR1 SEHNR and CDR2 FQNEAQ come from the germline V gene (reference sequence). CDR3 size: 15 residues. V shed 5 bases and J 5 bases; nucleotides not matched to a gene: 8. CDR3 in DNA: TGTGCCAGCAGCACCCGACAGGGACGCAATGAAAAACTGTTTTTT. It codes for CASSTRQGRNEKLFF.

The chain recombines TRBV6-5 with TRBJ2-3; D perhaps matches TRBD2 (7 bases). In germline, CDR1 is MNHEY, CDR2 SVGAGI. This CDR3 spans 14 amino acids. V was shortened by 2 bases and J by 14 bases, with 20 bases between the two germline ends. This chain's CDR3 is CASSYRAGASPPYF. For the CDR3, the DNA is TGTGCCAGCAGTTACAGGGCGGGGGCGTCCCCTCCGTATTTT.

The chain combines TRBV5-8 with TRBJ1-3, with 7 nucleotides matching TRBD1. CDR1 and CDR2 (germline): SGHTS, YDEGEE. This CDR3 has 15 residues. J was trimmed by 0 bases and V by 4 bases; bases with no gene match: 4. The CDR3 region is CASSIGTASGNTIYF. The CDR3 DNA reads TGTGCCAGCAGCATTGGGACAGCCTCTGGAAACACCATATATTTT.

The chain uses TRBV6-5 and TRBJ2-7; TRBD2 aligns across 7 bases. This CDR3 region has 15 residues. CDR1 and CDR2 (germline): MNHEY, SVGAGI. J gave up 4 bases and V 4 bases, and 10 bases lay outside the gene matches. CDR3 nucleotide sequence: TGTGCCAGCAGTTCCCCGGGGAGGGGCGCGTACGAGCAGTACTTC. Encoded protein: CASSSPGRGAYEQYF.

This clone was observed once. The rearrangement joins TRBV10-3 to TRBJ1-3; D gene uncertain. V gave up 9 bases and J gave up 0 bases, with 9 bases separating them. The CDR3 runs 13 residues. The germline gives CDR1 ENHRY, CDR2 SYGVKD. The CDR3 DNA is TGTGCCATGAAGGCTCACTCTGGAAACACCATATATTTT. Its translation is CAMKAHSGNTIYF.

The chain is built from TRBV7-9 and TRBJ2-1; TRBD1 is a possible D gene (6 bases). This CDR3 contains 15 residues. The V gene's germline CDR1 is SEHNR and CDR2 FQNEAQ (reference sequence). V lost 7 bases and J 6 bases, leaving 19 bases between the germline ends. In DNA form, the CDR3 reads TGTGCCAGCACCGAAACAGGGTTAACACTCAATGAGCAGTTCTTC. It is translated as CASTETGLTLNEQFF.

V gene TRBV5-4 combines with J gene TRBJ2-3; the D is unclear. The V and J ends lost 2 bases and 4 bases respectively, with 11 bases between them. Germline V CDR1 and CDR2: SGHNT, YYREEE (reference sequence). The CDR3 is 14 amino acids. CDR3 coding DNA: TGTGCCAGCAGCTTAAGCACCAATCCAGATACGCAGTATTTT. This gives the protein CASSLSTNPDTQYF.

The chain links TRBV19 to TRBJ2-2, with 11 nucleotides matching TRBD2. Germline V gene sequence: CDR1 LNHDA, CDR2 SQIVND (reference sequence). V was pared by 2 bases and J by 5 bases, with 4 bases of the junction left unmatched. The CDR3 covers 16 residues. For the CDR3, the DNA is TGTGCCAGTAGTATAATAGCGGGAGGGTATACCGGGGAGCTGTTTTTT. Encoded protein: CASSIIAGGYTGELFF.

The chain has TRBV7-6 and TRBJ1-1; 12 bases are a match to TRBD1. CDR3 length equals 17 residues. Germline V gives CDR1 SGHVS, CDR2 FNYEAQ. V lost 5 bases and J lost 2; bases outside the gene matches: 9. The DNA of the CDR3 is TGTGCCAGCAGCCCACGTCCCGGGACAGGGGGCAACACTGAAGCTTTCTTT. It translates to CASSPRPGTGGNTEAFF.

The DNA for the CDR3 is TGTGCCAGCAGCTTAGAGGTACCAGGCCTTGACTATGGCTACACCTTC. Translating it yields CASSLEVPGLDYGYTF. The gene calls are TRBV7-9 and TRBJ1-2; D not certain. Germline V CDR1 and CDR2: SEHNR, FQNEAQ (reference sequence). The V end lost 1 base, the J end lost 3 bases, and 15 bases lay between the germline ends. The CDR3 sequence is 16 residues long.

The V call is TRBV18, the J call TRBJ1-2; tentatively, D is TRBD1 (5 bases). Germline values: CDR1 KGHSH, CDR2 LQKENI. This CDR3 has 16 residues. V was clipped by 3 bases and J by 2 bases, with 16 bases between them. Here the CDR3 DNA reads TGTGCCAGCTCACCGAATGGCCACAGGATAAACTATGGCTACACCTTC. This codes for CASSPNGHRINYGYTF.

This chain links TRBV6-5 with TRBJ2-7; D possibly corresponds to TRBD1 (5 bases). V shed 0 bases and J shed 2 bases, with 8 bases lying between them. The CDR3 has 14 residues. Germline CDR1 is MNHEY and CDR2 is SVGAGI. CDR3 DNA: TGTGCCAGCAGTTACTCGGCAGGGCCCTACGAGCAGTACTTC. Translated: CASSYSAGPYEQYF.

This chain connects TRBV6-1 to TRBJ2-2, with 12 bases that match TRBD2. The junction had 3 bases not matched to a gene; V was cut back by 6 bases and J by 4 bases. This CDR3 is built from 15 residues. Germline V gene data show CDR1 as MNHNS and CDR2 as SASEGT. The CDR3 DNA is TGTGCCAGCAGAGGACTAGCGGGAACCACCGGGGAGCTGTTTTTT. Translating gives CASRGLAGTTGELFF.

This chain connects TRBV5-4 to TRBJ2-1; D is perhaps TRBD1 (5 bases). The CDR3 covers 18 residues. Trimming took 0 bases from V and 0 from J, leaving 16 bases between them. Germline CDR1 SGHNT, CDR2 YYREEE (reference sequence). DNA for the CDR3: TGTGCCAGCAGCTTGGGTGGCCCAGGGCCCAGCTCCTACAATGAGCAGTTCTTC. It codes for CASSLGGPGPSSYNEQFF.

This clone was counted only a few times. V and J are TRBV30 and TRBJ2-5, with TRBD1 matching 10 bases. Germline values: CDR1 GTSNPN, CDR2 SVGIG (reference sequence). Trimming removed 7 bases from V and 4 bases from J; junction bases left unmatched: 3. The CDR3 length is 12 residues. The CDR3 nucleotides read TGTGCCTATCGGACAGGGGGAGAGACCCAGTACTTC. It codes for CAYRTGGETQYF.

The chain is built from TRBV27 and TRBJ1-1; TRBD1 matches at 9 bases. V lost 5 bases, J lost 1 base, and 2 bases stayed unmatched. This CDR3 comprises 14 residues. Germline loops: CDR1 MNHEY, CDR2 SMNVEV (reference sequence). The CDR3 sequence is CASSRGQGNTEAFF. The CDR3, as DNA: TGTGCCAGCAGTAGGGGACAGGGGAACACTGAAGCTTTCTTT.

This chain connects TRBV6-5 to TRBJ1-4, with TRBD1 as a possible D gene (5 bases). The germline CDR1 and CDR2 sequences are MNHEY and SVGAGI. Trimming removed 10 bases from V and 8 bases from J, with 17 bases in between. The CDR3 spans 13 residues. The CDR3 protein is CATRGGLTEKLFF. In nucleotides, the CDR3 is TGTGCCACCCGGGGGGGTCTAACGGAAAAACTGTTTTTT.

V is TRBV5-1 and J is TRBJ2-7; 11 bases align to TRBD1. The ends lost 4 bases at V and 1 base at J; junction bases unmatched: 4. The CDR3 extends over 15 amino acids. In germline, CDR1 is SGHRS, CDR2 YFSETQ. In DNA form, the CDR3 reads TGCGCCAGCAGCGGCGGGACAGGGGGTTCCTACGAGCAGTACTTC. Translated, it gives CASSGGTGGSYEQYF.

This clone was seen a handful of times. The rearrangement links TRBV18 to TRBJ1-1; possible D gene TRBD1, 5 bases. V was trimmed by 4 bases and J by 1 base, leaving 13 bases between them. This CDR3 has 15 residues. The V gene's germline CDR1 is KGHSH and CDR2 LQKENI. The CDR3 region has the DNA TGTGCCAGCTCACTTCGACAGAAAGAGAACACTGAAGCTTTCTTT. Its translation: CASSLRQKENTEAFF.

The chain has TRBV28 and TRBJ2-7, with TRBD1 matching over 9 bases. The CDR3 contains 14 residues. Per germline, CDR1 MDHEN and CDR2 SYDVKM. J lost 3 bases, V lost 8 bases, and 8 bases had no gene match. The CDR3 DNA reads as TGTGCCAGCGATGCACGGGACAGGGTCTACGAGCAGTACTTC. Protein sequence: CASDARDRVYEQYF.

The chain links TRBV7-2 to TRBJ2-7; 9 bases agree with TRBD2. The CDR3 is 15 residues long. V lost 3 bases to trimming and J lost 3 bases; unmatched junction nucleotides: 6. The germline gives CDR1 SGHTA, CDR2 FQGNSA. The CDR3: CASSLDVSGSYEQYF. CDR3 DNA sequence: TGTGCCAGCAGCTTGGACGTTAGCGGGAGCTACGAGCAGTACTTC.

The V gene is TRBV7-9, the J gene TRBJ2-7; D not certain. This CDR3 region has 15 residues. Deletions cut 1 base from V and 0 bases from J, with 10 bases between. Germline V gives CDR1 SEHNR, CDR2 FQNEAQ (reference sequence). This CDR3 reads CASSLVAEHSYEQYF. DNA of the CDR3: TGTGCCAGCAGCTTAGTGGCAGAGCACTCCTACGAGCAGTACTTC.